The 28 T cell receptor beta chains listed next were all sequenced from one sample in a study of technical replicates of blood from four donors. Repertoires were generated with immunoSEQ multiplex PCR, while TCRdb's copy carries only in-frame clones and drops some. Of over 60,000 clones listed, about 92% were seen once; the top ten hold 0.25%. Sequencing used T cells isolated from PBMCs. The receptors here all came from a human donor in good health.

The chain couples TRBV5-1 to TRBJ1-1, with TRBD1 identical over 11 bases. Germline V gene data show CDR1 as SGHRS and CDR2 as YFSETQ. The junction had 4 bases not matched to a gene; V was cut back by 2 bases and J by 4 bases. The CDR3 sequence is 15 residues long. The DNA of the CDR3 is TGCGCCAGCAGCTTTTCCGGGACAGGGGGCACTGAAGCTTTCTTT. This gives the protein CASSFSGTGGTEAFF.

CDR3 nucleotide sequence: TGTGCCAGCAGTGCCCCGGGAAACTATGGCTACACCTTC. Translation: CASSAPGNYGYTF. The gene calls are TRBV6-1 and TRBJ1-2; D remains ambiguous. The CDR3 runs 13 residues. The V end was cut by 4 bases, the J end by 2 bases, with 8 bases between. CDR1 is MNHNS, CDR2 SASEGT, per germline.

This chain uses TRBV4-1 with TRBJ2-3; maybe TRBD2 (6 bases). Germline CDR1 and CDR2: MGHRA and YSYEKL. The germline V and J ends were trimmed by 0 bases and 11 bases, with 15 bases remaining between them. The CDR3 has 14 amino acids. CDR3 amino acids: CASSQEFGDLLQYF. The CDR3, as DNA: TGCGCCAGCAGCCAAGAATTTGGGGACTTATTGCAGTATTTT.

The J gene is TRBJ1-2, the V gene TRBV19; TRBD1 might be the D (5 bases). Trimming stripped 5 bases from V and 0 bases from J, with 19 bases between. The CDR3 totals 17 residues. Germline CDR1 LNHDA, CDR2 SQIVND (reference sequence). CDR3 nucleotide sequence: TGTGCCAGTAGTCCCCCTAGAGACAGCCAACCTAACTATGGCTACACCTTC. Protein product: CASSPPRDSQPNYGYTF. Based on the CDR3 plus reference TRBV19 and TRBJ1-2, the full variable domain is DGGITQSPKYLFRKEGQNVTLSCEQNLNHDAMYWYRQDPGQGLRLIYYSQIVNDFQKGDIAEGYSVSREKKESFPLTVTSAQKNPTAFYLCASSPPRDSQPNYGYTFGSGTRLTVV.

CDR3 region: CASSRGGLREQYF. The DNA of the CDR3 is TGTGCCAGCAGCCGGGGAGGCCTCCGCGAGCAGTACTTC. The genes are TRBV14 and TRBJ2-7, with TRBD2 as a possible D gene (6 bases). The germline V gene has CDR1 SGHDN and CDR2 FVKESK. Deletions cut 4 bases from V and 6 bases from J, with 13 bases between. The CDR3 consists of 13 residues.

This chain uses TRBV2 with TRBJ1-1; TRBD1 matches 8 bases. CDR1 is SNHLY and CDR2 is FYNNEI in the germline V gene. With 1 base clipped from V and 3 bases from J, the junction kept 7 bases outside the gene matches. The CDR3 is 16 amino acids. The CDR3 bases are TGTGCCAGCAGTGAAGGGCAGGGGGCTGGTGACACTGAAGCTTTCTTT. Its translation is CASSEGQGAGDTEAFF.

This clone was counted only a few times. CDR3 nucleotide sequence: TGTGCCAGCAGTTTTGGGACAGGCAATCAGCCCCAGCATTTT. This translates into CASSFGTGNQPQHF. The gene calls are TRBV27 and TRBJ1-5, with TRBD1 matching over 7 bases. CDR3 length: 14 residues. V shed 3 bases, J shed 2 bases, and the junction held 1 base outside the gene matches. CDR1 and CDR2 (germline): MNHEY, SMNVEV (reference sequence).

This clone was recorded once. The rearrangement joins TRBV7-2 to TRBJ2-1, with no clear D. The CDR3 extends over 11 amino acids. Trimming cost V 6 bases and J 6 bases, with 6 bases left between them. Germline lookup yields CDR1 SGHTA and CDR2 FQGNSA. CDR3 residues: CASSYINEQFF. The DNA of the CDR3 is TGTGCCAGCAGTTACATCAATGAGCAGTTCTTC.

This clone was seen only once. The rearrangement joins TRBV28 to TRBJ1-2; no reliable D call. The CDR3 has 14 amino acids. The V gene lost 5 bases and the J gene lost 4 bases, with 14 bases spanning the gap. Germline lookup yields CDR1 MDHEN and CDR2 SYDVKM. The DNA of the CDR3 is TGTGCCAGCAGTCCCCCGGTGGTTCTCTATGGCTACACCTTC. This gives the protein CASSPPVVLYGYTF.

V gene TRBV19 combines with J gene TRBJ2-7; 7 bases are a match to TRBD1. Germline V gene sequence: CDR1 LNHDA, CDR2 SQIVND (reference sequence). Trimming took 4 bases from V and 0 from J; bases not matched to a gene: 9. CDR3 length: 16 residues. The CDR3 DNA sequence: TGTGCCAGTAGTACCAAGACAGGGTTGAGCTCCTACGAGCAGTACTTC. Its translation is CASSTKTGLSSYEQYF.

The V call is TRBV5-1, the J call TRBJ2-5, with 9 bases matching TRBD1. J gave up 2 bases and V 5 bases, and 7 bases lay outside the gene matches. The germline gives CDR1 SGHRS, CDR2 YFSETQ. This CDR3 is built from 15 residues. The CDR3 reads CASSPGQGVQETQYF. CDR3 bases: TGCGCCAGCAGTCCGGGACAGGGCGTGCAAGAGACCCAGTACTTC. The variable domain in full, with the rest retrieved from reference TRBV5-1 and TRBJ2-5, is KAGVTQTPRYLIKTRGQQVTLSCSPISGHRSVSWYQQTPGQGLQFLFEYFSETQRNKGNFPGRFSGRQFSNSRSEMNVSTLELGDSALYLCASSPGQGVQETQYFGPGTRLLVL.

The chain couples TRBV18 to TRBJ1-2; perhaps TRBD1 as D (6 bases). Germline CDR1 is KGHSH and CDR2 is LQKENI. Trimming took 0 bases from V and 7 from J, leaving 12 bases between them. The CDR3 covers 14 residues. The CDR3: CASSPPGGALGYTF. The CDR3 coding sequence is TGTGCCAGCTCACCACCGGGGGGGGCCCTTGGCTACACCTTC. Filled out from reference TRBV18 and TRBJ1-2, the complete variable domain reads NAGVMQNPRHLVRRRGQEARLRCSPMKGHSHVYWYRQLPEEGLKFMVYLQKENIIDESGMPKERFSAEFPKEGPSILRIQQVVRGDSAAYFCASSPPGGALGYTFGSGTRLTVV.

CDR3 DNA sequence: TGTGCCAGCAGCCCCCGAGAACAGGGTGGCAATCAGCCCCAGCATTTT. The encoded protein is CASSPREQGGNQPQHF. This chain uses TRBV9 with TRBJ1-5, with D perhaps TRBD1 (6 bases). Germline V gene data show CDR1 as SGDLS and CDR2 as YYNGEE. This CDR3 region has 16 residues. V was trimmed by 4 bases and J by 2 bases, leaving 16 bases between them.

This rearrangement joins TRBV30 to TRBJ1-1, with 10 bases matching TRBD1. CDR3 length: 18 amino acids. Germline-derived CDR1 and CDR2 are GTSNPN and SVGIG (reference sequence). The V segment lost 8 bases and the J segment 3 bases; nucleotides outside the gene matches: 21. In nucleotides, the CDR3 is TGTGCCCGAAAGGACCCGGGACAGGGGTTTTTAGGGGACACTGAAGCTTTCTTT. Its protein is CARKDPGQGFLGDTEAFF.

The chain employs TRBV25-1 and TRBJ1-1; 8 bases agree with TRBD1. Per germline, CDR1 MGHDK and CDR2 SYGVNS. The V and J ends lost 2 bases and 3 bases, in that order; junction bases with no gene match: 5. CDR3 length: 15 residues. CDR3 region: CASSETGGEYTEAFF. In DNA form, the CDR3 reads TGTGCCAGCAGTGAAACAGGGGGAGAGTACACTGAAGCTTTCTTT.

This clone appeared once. The chain couples TRBV11-3 to TRBJ2-4; perhaps TRBD2 as D (5 bases). The CDR3 is 15 residues long. The germline V gene encodes CDR1 SGHNT and CDR2 YENEEA. The V and J ends lost 1 base and 0 bases respectively, with 7 bases between them. The CDR3 protein is CASSLGAGAKNIQYF. The CDR3 DNA is TGTGCCAGCAGCTTAGGCGCGGGAGCCAAAAACATTCAGTACTTC.

The chain couples TRBV9 to TRBJ1-2, with 10 bases lining up with TRBD1. This CDR3 comprises 14 residues. The J segment lost 6 bases and the V segment lost 3 bases, leaving 5 bases of the junction unmatched. Germline assignment: CDR1 SGDLS and CDR2 YYNGEE. CDR3 nucleotides: TGTGCCAGCAGCGGAGGGGGACAGGGGCATGGCTACACCTTC. The encoded protein is CASSGGGQGHGYTF.

The chain links TRBV6-1 to TRBJ1-3; TRBD1 agrees at 7 bases. With V trimmed by 3 bases and J by 8 bases, 10 bases remained unmatched. There are 15 residues in the CDR3. The germline CDR1 and CDR2 sequences are MNHNS and SASEGT. This CDR3 reads CASSEQTGKGYTIYF. The CDR3, as DNA: TGTGCCAGCAGTGAGCAGACAGGGAAGGGTTACACCATATATTTT.

Notes on this clone: Other nucleotide sequences from this sample produce the same CDR3. V and J are TRBV5-6 and TRBJ2-7; D call uncertain. There are 12 residues in the CDR3. Germline CDR1 SGHDT, CDR2 YYEEEE. Trimming took 0 bases from V and 2 from J, leaving 3 bases between them. The CDR3 spells CASSLAAYEQYF. The CDR3 nucleotides read TGTGCCAGCAGCTTGGCCGCCTACGAGCAGTACTTC.

V and J are TRBV6-6 and TRBJ1-2, with 7 bases aligning to TRBD1. V gave up 6 bases and J gave up 5 bases; unmatched junction bases: 12. The CDR3 is 15 residues long. Germline CDR1 and CDR2: MNHNY and SVGAGI (reference sequence). Here the CDR3 DNA reads TGTGCCAGCAGAAACCGACAGGGTTACGTTTATGGCTACACCTTC. Translated: CASRNRQGYVYGYTF.

The rearrangement joins TRBV28 to TRBJ2-2, with D perhaps TRBD2 (6 bases). The ends were cut back, 7 bases at V and 6 bases at J, with 18 bases in the middle. CDR1 is MDHEN, CDR2 SYDVKM, per germline. The CDR3 covers 15 residues. CDR3 in amino acids: CASNTGWGDAGELFF. CDR3 DNA: TGTGCCAGCAACACTGGATGGGGGGACGCCGGGGAGCTGTTTTTT.

The CDR3 DNA reads as TGCAGTGCTAGAGATGGCCGAGAGCTGTTTTTT. Amino acids: CSARDGRELFF. The J gene is TRBJ2-2, the V gene TRBV20-1; D is unclear. Trimming removed 0 bases from V and 11 bases from J, with 7 bases in between. This CDR3 has 11 amino acids. CDR1 is DFQATT and CDR2 is SNEGSKA in the germline V gene (reference sequence).

CDR3 in DNA: TGTGCCAGCAGCGTAGAGATCCAGCGGGGGGCCCCCGGGGAGCTGTTTTTT. It encodes CASSVEIQRGAPGELFF. The V call is TRBV9, the J call TRBJ2-2; 9 bases are a match to TRBD2. Per germline, CDR1 SGDLS and CDR2 YYNGEE. The CDR3 length is 17 residues. Trimming cost V 0 bases and J 6 bases; bases outside gene matches: 9.

The V call is TRBV2, the J call TRBJ1-1; 8 nucleotides agree with TRBD1. Germline values: CDR1 SNHLY, CDR2 FYNNEI. This CDR3 is built from 13 residues. Unmatched junction bases numbered 3, after V lost 7 bases and J lost 2 bases. In nucleotides, the CDR3 is TGTGCCAGCAAAGACAGGGGTAACACTGAAGCTTTCTTT. Translating gives CASKDRGNTEAFF.

The rearrangement links TRBV27 to TRBJ2-1, with D tentatively TRBD1 (5 bases). With 2 bases removed from V and 4 bases from J, the gap between germline ends came to 9 bases. This CDR3 contains 14 residues. Germline V CDR1 and CDR2: MNHEY, SMNVEV (reference sequence). The CDR3 coding sequence is TGTGCCAGCAGTTTACCCACAGGTTACAATGAGCAGTTCTTC. Translating it yields CASSLPTGYNEQFF.

The CDR3, as DNA: TGTGCCAGTAGTACACAGGGGCCGGGGGAGCAGTACTTC. Amino acids: CASSTQGPGEQYF. The V call is TRBV19, the J call TRBJ2-7, with 7 bases matching TRBD1. CDR3 size: 13 residues. Germline lookup yields CDR1 LNHDA and CDR2 SQIVND (reference sequence). Trimming cost V 4 bases and J 7 bases; bases outside gene matches: 7.

J is TRBJ2-1 and V is TRBV5-1; TRBD2 aligns across 13 bases. Germline CDR1 and CDR2: SGHRS and YFSETQ. The junction had 6 bases not matched to a gene; V was cut back by 0 bases and J by 12 bases. CDR3 size: 15 residues. The CDR3 is CASSLGERLAGGQFF. Here the CDR3 DNA reads TGCGCCAGCAGCTTGGGCGAAAGACTAGCGGGAGGGCAGTTCTTC.

This rearrangement joins TRBV7-6 to TRBJ2-7; maybe TRBD1 (6 bases). This CDR3 region has 18 residues. Trimming cost V 1 base and J 3 bases, with 22 bases left between them. Germline loops: CDR1 SGHVS, CDR2 FNYEAQ. CDR3: CASSLERGLDRHNYEQYF. The CDR3 bases are TGTGCCAGCAGCTTAGAAAGAGGCTTGGACAGACACAACTACGAGCAGTACTTC.